The 18 T cell receptor beta chains reported below all come from one sample, sequenced in a study of CD8 T cells in Susac syndrome. Random hexamers served to reverse transcribe roughly 0.45 to 1 ug RNA. A single record per CDR3 protein comes from TCRdb applying MiXCR to the immunoSEQ multiplex PCR reads. This sample has 120,000 to 150,000 distinct CDR3 sequences; around 94% occur once, and the top ten carry about 0.076%. Sequences were obtained from CD4+ T cells from PBMCs. The receptors come from a human donor in good health.

The chain joins TRBV5-6 to TRBJ2-1, with TRBD2 matching over 7 bases. CDR3 length: 15 amino acids. J lost 6 bases, V lost 4 bases, and 10 bases had no gene match. Germline CDR1 reads SGHDT; CDR2 reads YYEEEE. CDR3 in DNA: TGTGCCAGCAGCACGACTAGGGGAGGGGCCAATGAGCAGTTCTTC. It translates to CASSTTRGGANEQFF. The full variable domain, with the rest looked up from reference TRBV5-6 and TRBJ2-1, is DAGVTQSPTHLIKTRGQQVTLRCSPKSGHDTVSWYQQALGQGPQFIFQYYEEEERQRGNFPDRFSGHQFPNYSSELNVNALLLGDSALYLCASSTTRGGANEQFFGPGTRLTVL.

V usage is TRBV29-1 and J usage is TRBJ1-1, with D maybe TRBD1 (6 bases). Trimming cost V 6 bases and J 8 bases, with 13 bases left between them. Germline assignment: CDR1 SQVTM and CDR2 ANQGSEA. The CDR3 loop spans 11 amino acids. The CDR3 here is CSVGRTVEAFF. The CDR3, as DNA: TGCAGCGTCGGCCGGACAGTAGAAGCTTTCTTT.

V and J are TRBV20-1 and TRBJ1-1, with a tentative D call TRBD1 (5 bases). CDR1 DFQATT and CDR2 SNEGSKA come from the germline V gene (reference sequence). V lost 0 bases to trimming and J lost 0 bases, with 14 bases between them. The CDR3 sequence is 16 residues long. For the CDR3, the DNA is TGCAGTGCTAGAGACCCGGTCGTGGACATGAACACTGAAGCTTTCTTT. Its translation: CSARDPVVDMNTEAFF.

J is TRBJ2-7 and V is TRBV19, with 10 bases lining up with TRBD1. Germline V CDR1 and CDR2: LNHDA, SQIVND (reference sequence). The CDR3 covers 15 residues. Trimming took 5 bases from V and 3 from J; bases not matched to a gene: 7. The CDR3 coding sequence is TGTGCCAGTAGTCTCCGGGACAGGGGTTACTACGAGCAGTACTTC. The encoded protein is CASSLRDRGYYEQYF.

The rearrangement links TRBV15 to TRBJ1-5; D may be TRBD1 (5 bases). The V end was cut by 0 bases, the J end by 7 bases, with 13 bases between. Germline lookup yields CDR1 LNHNV and CDR2 YYDKDF (reference sequence). The length of the CDR3 is 15 residues. For the CDR3, the DNA is TGTGCCACCAGCAGAGATCAAAGGGGTTGGCAGCCCCAGCATTTT. Translated: CATSRDQRGWQPQHF.

This chain joins TRBV19 and TRBJ1-5; TRBD1 agrees at 8 bases. In germline, CDR1 is LNHDA, CDR2 SQIVND (reference sequence). The V and J ends lost 7 bases and 2 bases, in that order; junction bases with no gene match: 7. The CDR3 covers 15 residues. In DNA form, the CDR3 reads TGTGCCAGTACCATCAGGGGGCAGGGCAATCAGCCCCAGCATTTT. Translated: CASTIRGQGNQPQHF.

The V and J genes are TRBV24-1 and TRBJ2-3; maybe TRBD2 (6 bases). Trimming cost V 9 bases and J 0 bases, with 9 bases left between them. CDR1 KGHDR and CDR2 SFDVKD come from the germline V gene. The CDR3 is 13 residues long. CDR3 nucleotide sequence: TGTGCCACCGGAGGGACTAGCACAGATACGCAGTATTTT. Protein: CATGGTSTDTQYF.

The chain employs TRBV12-3 or TRBV12-4 and TRBJ2-3, with 7 bases that match TRBD1. With V trimmed by 1 base and J by 1 base, 2 bases remained unmatched. This CDR3 is built from 15 residues. CDR3 loop: CASSLDRGGTDTQYF. In nucleotides, the CDR3 is TGTGCCAGCAGTTTAGACAGGGGCGGCACAGATACGCAGTATTTT.

The chain is built from TRBV5-1 and TRBJ2-7, with unresolved D. V shed 2 bases and J shed 3 bases, with 9 bases lying between them. Germline CDR1 SGHRS, CDR2 YFSETQ. This CDR3 region has 13 residues. The CDR3 nucleotides read TGCGCCAGCAGCTTTCTAGTTGGCTACGAGCAGTACTTC. Its protein product is CASSFLVGYEQYF.

This sequence joins TRBV7-2 and TRBJ2-7; 9 positions match TRBD2. The CDR3 is made up of 16 amino acids. Germline assignment: CDR1 SGHTA and CDR2 FQGNSA. V lost 1 base to trimming and J lost 3 bases; unmatched junction nucleotides: 7. CDR3 in amino acids: CASSLGLAGVIYEQYF. The DNA of the CDR3 is TGTGCCAGCAGCTTAGGATTAGCGGGAGTCATCTACGAGCAGTACTTC.

The chain links TRBV10-2 to TRBJ2-1, with D possibly being TRBD1 or TRBD2 (5 bases each). Germline V CDR1 and CDR2: WSHSY, SAAADI. This CDR3 is 16 amino acids long. V dropped 8 bases and J dropped 2 bases, with 19 bases sitting between them. CDR3 nucleotide sequence: TGCGCCAGCCGTTCTGAGGGGAGTGTCGCCTACAATGAGCAGTTCTTC. This translates into CASRSEGSVAYNEQFF.

V usage is TRBV5-1 and J usage is TRBJ2-7; TRBD1 aligns across 9 bases. The CDR3 extends over 14 amino acids. CDR1 is SGHRS, CDR2 YFSETQ, per germline. The trim removed 1 base at V and 7 bases at J, leaving 6 bases unmatched. The CDR3 bases are TGCGCCAGCAGCTTGAAAGAGACAGGGGGGGAGCAGTACTTC. It translates to CASSLKETGGEQYF.

The chain is built from TRBV9 and TRBJ1-1; D gene ambiguous. The CDR3 contains 13 residues. V shed 0 bases and J shed 0 bases, with 3 bases lying between them. The germline V gene has CDR1 SGDLS and CDR2 YYNGEE. The CDR3 sequence: CASSVALNTEAFF. The CDR3 DNA is TGTGCCAGCAGCGTAGCTCTGAACACTGAAGCTTTCTTT.

The V and J genes are TRBV28 and TRBJ2-5, with 9 bases lining up with TRBD1. Germline V gene sequence: CDR1 MDHEN, CDR2 SYDVKM. V lost 5 bases, J lost 4 bases, and 17 bases stayed unmatched. The CDR3 covers 18 residues. The CDR3 spells CASSPDRGLGFPGETQYF. The DNA of the CDR3 is TGTGCCAGCAGTCCGGACAGGGGACTTGGGTTCCCGGGAGAGACCCAGTACTTC.

The chain combines TRBV23-1 with TRBJ2-7, with D perhaps matching TRBD1 (5 bases). TRBV23-1 is treated as an ORF (open reading frame) with a function not yet certain. CDR3 length equals 20 residues. V was trimmed by 0 bases and J by 2 bases, leaving 26 bases between them. CDR3 loop: CASSQSTESYSAPETYEQYF. The CDR3 DNA reads TGCGCCAGCAGTCAATCGACAGAAAGCTATTCCGCGCCGGAGACCTACGAGCAGTACTTC.

This clonotype was seen a single time. CDR3 residues: CASSPWSSGRQETQYF. CDR3 in DNA: TGTGCCAGCAGCCCCTGGTCTAGCGGGAGACAAGAGACCCAGTACTTC. This chain links TRBV5-4 with TRBJ2-5; 10 bases line up with TRBD2. The ends lost 4 bases at V and 2 bases at J; junction bases unmatched: 8. The CDR3 covers 16 residues. The germline V gene has CDR1 SGHNT and CDR2 YYREEE (reference sequence).

The chain links TRBV6-1 to TRBJ1-1; a possible D gene is TRBD1 (5 bases). Germline V gene data show CDR1 as MNHNS and CDR2 as SASEGT. The CDR3 has 13 residues. V lost 4 bases to trimming and J lost 5 bases, with 11 bases between them. The CDR3 DNA sequence: TGTGCCAGCAGTGTGAGTTGGGGGACTGAAGCTTTCTTT. As protein: CASSVSWGTEAFF.

The genes are TRBV29-1 and TRBJ1-1; the D is unclear. Germline CDR1 and CDR2: SQVTM and ANQGSEA. Trimming shortened V by 4 bases and J by 1 base, and 4 bases separated the two germline ends. This CDR3 is built from 11 residues. CDR3 loop: CSVVGNTEAFF. CDR3 coding DNA: TGCAGCGTTGTCGGGAACACTGAAGCTTTCTTT.